The T cell receptor (beta chain) described here comes from a study of Tregs in tolerant kidney transplant recipients. Broader study findings: Few patients were studied, so findings need validation in larger groups. Some patients' samples used different primers over time, so nucleotide sequences weren't comparable. Biological reproducibility was not directly addressed, but technical replication error appeared minimal.

With respect to this clone: Its antigen is currently unknown.

CD4+CD25+CD127- Tregs, CD4+CD25- non-Tregs, CD4 and CD8 cells were sorted. The germline CDR1 and CDR2 sequences are SGHTA and FQGTGA. This CDR3 region has 15 residues. V shed 5 bases, J shed 2 bases, and the junction held 3 bases outside the gene matches. Profiling relied on immunoSEQ multiplex PCR, and the TCRdb table lists in-frame clones only, not all of them. Of 69,000 or so clones listed, 85% to 90% were seen once; the top ten hold around 0.4%. The chain employs TRBV7-3 and TRBJ2-7, with 13 bases identical to TRBD2. The source was CD4+ T cells from blood, collected before the transplant. The receptor was isolated from a human donor who received a combined kidney and bone marrow transplant. DNA of the CDR3: TGTGCCAGCAGCCTGACTAGCGGGAGGCCCTACGAGCAGTACTTC. As protein: CASSLTSGRPYEQYF.